This T cell receptor beta chain came from a study of blood T cells in healthy people across ages. Notes on the study in general: Getting older went along with TCR beta diversity per million T cells dropping roughly linearly. Comparison with aged donors showed that long-lived donors had more naive CD4+ cells and higher diversity.

This clonotype was found a few times. Its antigen is currently unknown. Germline V gives CDR1 DFQATT, CDR2 SNEGSKA (reference sequence). Trimming shortened V by 1 base and J by 0 bases, and 10 bases separated the two germline ends. CDR3 length equals 16 residues. A second 7 to 11 cycle PCR used barcoded and J-beta primers. TCRdb used MiXCR to reprocess the 5' RACE reads, holding one entry per CDR3 protein. This table has 550,000 to 650,000 distinct CDR3 sequences, approximately 30% appearing once. The specimen sequenced was blood. V and J are TRBV20-1 and TRBJ1-6, with unresolved D. This TCR came from a woman of 80 years or more in good health. CDR3 region: CSARGAESSYNSPLHF. The DNA for the CDR3 is TGCAGTGCTAGAGGGGCAGAGAGCTCCTATAATTCACCCCTCCACTTT.